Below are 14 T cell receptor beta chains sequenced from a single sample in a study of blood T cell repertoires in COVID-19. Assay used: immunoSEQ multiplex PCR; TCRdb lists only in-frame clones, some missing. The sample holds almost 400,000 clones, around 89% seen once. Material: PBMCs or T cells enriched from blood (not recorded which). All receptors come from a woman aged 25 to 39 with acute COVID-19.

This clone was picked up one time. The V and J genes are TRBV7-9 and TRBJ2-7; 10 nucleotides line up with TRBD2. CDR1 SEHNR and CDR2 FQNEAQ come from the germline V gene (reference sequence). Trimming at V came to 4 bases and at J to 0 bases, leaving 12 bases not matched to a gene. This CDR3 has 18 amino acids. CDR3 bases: TGTGCCAGCAGCTCGACGTCTCTAGCGGGGGTCCTCTCCTACGAGCAGTACTTC. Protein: CASSSTSLAGVLSYEQYF. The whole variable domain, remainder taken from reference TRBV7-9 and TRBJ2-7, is DTGVSQNPRHKITKRGQNVTFRCDPISEHNRLYWYRQTLGQGPEFLTYFQNEAQLEKSRLLSDRFSAERPKGSFSTLEIQRTEQGDSAMYLCASSSTSLAGVLSYEQYFGPGTRLTVT.

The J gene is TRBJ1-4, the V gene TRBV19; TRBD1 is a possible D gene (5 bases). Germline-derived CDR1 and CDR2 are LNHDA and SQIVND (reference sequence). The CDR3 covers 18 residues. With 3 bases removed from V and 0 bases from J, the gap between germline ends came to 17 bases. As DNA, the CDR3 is TGTGCCAGTAGTATGACTTTTCAGGGCGACGCAACTAATGAAAAACTGTTTTTT. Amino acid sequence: CASSMTFQGDATNEKLFF. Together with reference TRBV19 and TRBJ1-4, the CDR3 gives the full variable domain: DGGITQSPKYLFRKEGQNVTLSCEQNLNHDAMYWYRQDPGQGLRLIYYSQIVNDFQKGDIAEGYSVSREKKESFPLTVTSAQKNPTAFYLCASSMTFQGDATNEKLFFGSGTQLSVL.

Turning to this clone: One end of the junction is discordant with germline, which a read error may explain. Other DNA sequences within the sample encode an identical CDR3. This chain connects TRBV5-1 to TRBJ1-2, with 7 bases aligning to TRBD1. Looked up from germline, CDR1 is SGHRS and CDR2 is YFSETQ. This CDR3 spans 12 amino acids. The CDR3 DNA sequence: TGCGCCAGCAGCTCTCAGGGGGATGGCTACACCTTT. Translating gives CASSSQGDGYTF. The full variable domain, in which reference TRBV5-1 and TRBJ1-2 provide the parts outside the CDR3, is KAGVTQTPRYLIKTRGQQVTLSCSPISGHRSVSWYQQTPGQGLQFLFEYFSETQRNKGNFPGRFSGRQFSNSRSEMNVSTLELGDSALYLCASSSQGDGYTFGSGTRLTVV.

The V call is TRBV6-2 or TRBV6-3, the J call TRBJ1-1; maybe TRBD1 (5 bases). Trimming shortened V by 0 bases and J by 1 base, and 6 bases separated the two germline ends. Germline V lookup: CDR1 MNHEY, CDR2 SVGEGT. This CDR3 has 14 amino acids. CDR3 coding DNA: TGTGCCAGCAGTTACTCCGACAGGAACACTGAAGCTTTCTTT. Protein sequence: CASSYSDRNTEAFF.

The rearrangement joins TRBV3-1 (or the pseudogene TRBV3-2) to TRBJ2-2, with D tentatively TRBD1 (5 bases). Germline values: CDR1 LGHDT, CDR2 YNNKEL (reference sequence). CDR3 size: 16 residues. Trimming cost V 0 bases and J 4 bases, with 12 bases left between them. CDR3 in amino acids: CASSQEIFQGTGELFF. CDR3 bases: TGTGCCAGCAGCCAAGAAATCTTTCAGGGCACCGGGGAGCTGTTTTTT.

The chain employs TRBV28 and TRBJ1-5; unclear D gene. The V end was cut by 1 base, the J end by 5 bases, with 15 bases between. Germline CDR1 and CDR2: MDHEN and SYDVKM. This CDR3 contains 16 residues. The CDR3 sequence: CASSLFRGTFYQPQHF. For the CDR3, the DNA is TGTGCCAGCAGTTTATTTCGGGGAACCTTTTATCAGCCCCAGCATTTT.

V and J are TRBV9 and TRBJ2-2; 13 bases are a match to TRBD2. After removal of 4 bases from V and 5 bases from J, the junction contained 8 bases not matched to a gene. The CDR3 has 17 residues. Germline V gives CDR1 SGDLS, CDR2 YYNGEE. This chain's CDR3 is CASSTSGGAGKTGELFF. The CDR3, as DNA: TGTGCCAGCAGCACTAGCGGGGGGGCAGGAAAGACCGGGGAGCTGTTTTTT.

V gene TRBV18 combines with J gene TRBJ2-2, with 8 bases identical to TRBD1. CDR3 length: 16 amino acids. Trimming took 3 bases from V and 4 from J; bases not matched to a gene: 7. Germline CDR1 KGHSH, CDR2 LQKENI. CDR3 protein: CASSPPGGVGTGELFF. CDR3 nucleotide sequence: TGTGCCAGCTCACCTCCAGGGGGCGTGGGCACCGGGGAGCTGTTTTTT.

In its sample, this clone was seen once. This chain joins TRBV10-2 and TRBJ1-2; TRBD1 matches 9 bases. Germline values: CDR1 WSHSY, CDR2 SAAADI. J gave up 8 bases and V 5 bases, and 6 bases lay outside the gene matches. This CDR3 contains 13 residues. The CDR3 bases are TGCGCCAGCAGTCTACAGGGGGCGGTCGGCTACACCTTC. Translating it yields CASSLQGAVGYTF.

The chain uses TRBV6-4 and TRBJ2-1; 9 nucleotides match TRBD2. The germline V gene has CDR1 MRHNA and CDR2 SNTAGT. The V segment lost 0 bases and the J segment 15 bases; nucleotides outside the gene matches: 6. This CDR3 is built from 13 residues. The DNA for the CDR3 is TGTGCCAGCAGTGACTCGGCTAGCGGGGTCCCGTTCTTC. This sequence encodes CASSDSASGVPFF.

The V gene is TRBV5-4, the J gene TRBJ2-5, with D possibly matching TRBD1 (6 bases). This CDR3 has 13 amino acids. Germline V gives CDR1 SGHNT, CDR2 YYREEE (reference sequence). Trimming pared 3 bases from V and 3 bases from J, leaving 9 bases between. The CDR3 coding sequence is TGTGCCAGCAGCTGGAAGGGGGAAGAGACCCAGTACTTC. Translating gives CASSWKGEETQYF.

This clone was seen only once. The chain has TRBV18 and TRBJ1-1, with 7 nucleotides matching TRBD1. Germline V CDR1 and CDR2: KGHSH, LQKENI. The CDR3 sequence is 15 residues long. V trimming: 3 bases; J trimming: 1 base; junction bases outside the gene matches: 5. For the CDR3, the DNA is TGTGCCAGCTCACCGGGTAACAGGGGGAACACTGAAGCTTTCTTT. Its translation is CASSPGNRGNTEAFF.

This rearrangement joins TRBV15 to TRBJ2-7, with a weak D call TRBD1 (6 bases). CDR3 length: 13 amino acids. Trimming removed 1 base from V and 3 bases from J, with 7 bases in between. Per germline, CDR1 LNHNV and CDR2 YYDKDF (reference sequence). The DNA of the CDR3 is TGTGCCACCAGCAGAGTACAGGGCTACGAGCAGTACTTC. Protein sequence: CATSRVQGYEQYF.

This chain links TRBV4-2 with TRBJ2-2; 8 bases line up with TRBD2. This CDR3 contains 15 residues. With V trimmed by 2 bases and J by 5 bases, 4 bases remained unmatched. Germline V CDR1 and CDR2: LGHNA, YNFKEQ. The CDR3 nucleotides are TGTGCCAGCAGCCAAAAAGCGGGGGATACCGGGGAGCTGTTTTTT. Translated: CASSQKAGDTGELFF.